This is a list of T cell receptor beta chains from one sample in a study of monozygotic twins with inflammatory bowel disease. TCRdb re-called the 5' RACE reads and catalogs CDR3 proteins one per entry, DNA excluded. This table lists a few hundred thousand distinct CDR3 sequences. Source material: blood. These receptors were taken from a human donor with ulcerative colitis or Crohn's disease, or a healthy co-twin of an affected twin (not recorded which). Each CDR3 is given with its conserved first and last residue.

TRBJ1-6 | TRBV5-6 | CASSLQGHNSPLHF
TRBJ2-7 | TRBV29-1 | CSVEPIYGLSYEQYF
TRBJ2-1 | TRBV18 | CASSPIGGGGNEQFF
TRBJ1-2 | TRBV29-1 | CSVERGGLGYTF
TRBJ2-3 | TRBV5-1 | CASSLALAGGLPDTQYF
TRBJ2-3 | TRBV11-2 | CASSLGGGVSTDTQYF
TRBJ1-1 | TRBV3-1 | CASSRYAPRGTEAFF
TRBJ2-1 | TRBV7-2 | CASSLVGSGGGKEQFF
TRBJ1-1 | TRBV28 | CASYFTKTEAFF
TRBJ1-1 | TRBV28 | CASSSAGGNTEAFF
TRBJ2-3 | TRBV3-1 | CASSQTSKATDTQYF
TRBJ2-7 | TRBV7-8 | CASSLAGPRYEQYF
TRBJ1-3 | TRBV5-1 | CASSLDGGRGNTIYF
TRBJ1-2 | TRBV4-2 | CASSLLQVGQGSGLSGYTF
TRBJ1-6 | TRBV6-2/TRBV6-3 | CASRLGPLDNSPLHF
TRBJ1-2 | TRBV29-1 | CSGGQNYGYTF
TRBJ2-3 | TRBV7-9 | CATSSTGATDTQYF
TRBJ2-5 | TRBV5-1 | CASSLEGIQETQYF